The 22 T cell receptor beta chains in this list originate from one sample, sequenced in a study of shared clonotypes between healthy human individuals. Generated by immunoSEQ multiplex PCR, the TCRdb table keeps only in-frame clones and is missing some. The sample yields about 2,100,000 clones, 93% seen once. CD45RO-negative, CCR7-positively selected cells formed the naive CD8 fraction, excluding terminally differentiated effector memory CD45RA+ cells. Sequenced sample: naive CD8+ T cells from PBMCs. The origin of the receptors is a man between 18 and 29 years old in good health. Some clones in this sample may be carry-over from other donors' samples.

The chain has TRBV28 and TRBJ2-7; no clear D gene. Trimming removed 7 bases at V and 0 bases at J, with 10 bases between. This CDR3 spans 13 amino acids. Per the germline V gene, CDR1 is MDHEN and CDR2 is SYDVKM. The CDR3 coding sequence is TGTGCCAGCACCCGGGTAGACTCCTACGAGCAGTACTTC. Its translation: CASTRVDSYEQYF.

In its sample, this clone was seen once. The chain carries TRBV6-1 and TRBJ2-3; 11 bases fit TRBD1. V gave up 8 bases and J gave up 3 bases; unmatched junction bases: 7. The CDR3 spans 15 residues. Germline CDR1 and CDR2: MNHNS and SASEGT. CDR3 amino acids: CASASRDRGTDTQYF. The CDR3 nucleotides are TGTGCCAGCGCTTCCCGGGACAGGGGGACAGATACGCAGTATTTT.

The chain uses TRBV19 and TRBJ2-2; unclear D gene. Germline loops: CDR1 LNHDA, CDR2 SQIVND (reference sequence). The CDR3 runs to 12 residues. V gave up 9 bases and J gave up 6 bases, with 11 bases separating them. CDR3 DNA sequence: TGTGCCAGCCACTACGGGCCCGGGGAGCTGTTTTTT. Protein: CASHYGPGELFF.

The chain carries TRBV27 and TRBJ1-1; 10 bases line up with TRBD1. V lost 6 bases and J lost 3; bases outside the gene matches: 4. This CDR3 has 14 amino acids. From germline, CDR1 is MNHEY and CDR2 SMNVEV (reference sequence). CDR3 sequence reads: CASSRQGAYTEAFF. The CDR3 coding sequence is TGTGCCAGCAGCCGACAGGGGGCGTACACTGAAGCTTTCTTT.

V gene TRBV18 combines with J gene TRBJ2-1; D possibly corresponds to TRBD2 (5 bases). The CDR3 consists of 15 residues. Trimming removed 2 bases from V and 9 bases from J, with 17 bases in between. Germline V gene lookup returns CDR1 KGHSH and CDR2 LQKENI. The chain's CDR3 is CASSPADSSRGEQFF. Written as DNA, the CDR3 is TGTGCCAGCTCACCAGCGGACTCAAGCCGCGGTGAGCAGTTCTTC.

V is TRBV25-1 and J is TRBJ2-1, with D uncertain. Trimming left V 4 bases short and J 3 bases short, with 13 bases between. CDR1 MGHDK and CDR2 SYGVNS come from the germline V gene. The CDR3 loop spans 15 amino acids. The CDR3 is CASSASESDYNEQFF. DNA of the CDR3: TGTGCCAGCAGTGCGTCCGAGAGCGACTACAATGAGCAGTTCTTC.

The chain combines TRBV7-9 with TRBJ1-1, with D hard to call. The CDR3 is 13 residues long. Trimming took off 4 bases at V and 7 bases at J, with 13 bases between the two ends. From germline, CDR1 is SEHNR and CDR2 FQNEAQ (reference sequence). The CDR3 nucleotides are TGTGCCAGCAGCTGGCCCGGGGTGGATGAAGCTTTCTTT. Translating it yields CASSWPGVDEAFF.

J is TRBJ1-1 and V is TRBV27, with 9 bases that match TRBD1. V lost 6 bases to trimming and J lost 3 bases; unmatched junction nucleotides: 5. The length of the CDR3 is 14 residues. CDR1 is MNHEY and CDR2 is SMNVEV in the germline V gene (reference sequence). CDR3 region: CASRNRDRDTEAFF. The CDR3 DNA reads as TGTGCCAGCAGGAACCGGGACAGGGACACTGAAGCTTTCTTT.

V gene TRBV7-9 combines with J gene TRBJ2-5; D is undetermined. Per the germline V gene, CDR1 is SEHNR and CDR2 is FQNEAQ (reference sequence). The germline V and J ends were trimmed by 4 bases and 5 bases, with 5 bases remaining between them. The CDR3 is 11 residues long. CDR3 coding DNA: TGTGCCAGCAGCTCCTGGGAGACCCAGTACTTC. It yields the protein CASSSWETQYF.

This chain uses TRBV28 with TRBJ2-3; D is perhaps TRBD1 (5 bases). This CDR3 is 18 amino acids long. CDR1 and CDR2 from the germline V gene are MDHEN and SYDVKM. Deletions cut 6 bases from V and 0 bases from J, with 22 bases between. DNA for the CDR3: TGTGCCAGCAGAGGGCCAGGAATGATAGGGGCTAGCACAGATACGCAGTATTTT. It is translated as CASRGPGMIGASTDTQYF. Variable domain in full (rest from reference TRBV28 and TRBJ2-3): DVKVTQSSRYLVKRTGEKVFLECVQDMDHENMFWYRQDPGLGLRLIYFSYDVKMKEKGDIPEGYSVSREKKERFSLILESASTNQTSMYLCASRGPGMIGASTDTQYFGPGTRLTVL.

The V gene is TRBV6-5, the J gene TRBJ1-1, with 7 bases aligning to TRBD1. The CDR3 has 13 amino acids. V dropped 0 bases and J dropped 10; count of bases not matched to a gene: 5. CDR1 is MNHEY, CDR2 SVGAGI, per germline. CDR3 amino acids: CASSYSGTVGAFF. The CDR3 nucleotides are TGTGCCAGCAGTTACTCCGGGACAGTCGGAGCTTTCTTT.

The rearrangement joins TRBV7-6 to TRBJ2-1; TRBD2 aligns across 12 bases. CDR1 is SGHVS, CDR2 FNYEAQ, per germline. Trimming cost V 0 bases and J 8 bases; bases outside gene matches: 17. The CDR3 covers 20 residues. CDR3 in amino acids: CASSLAWASGGDPGRDEQFF. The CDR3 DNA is TGTGCCAGCAGCTTAGCTTGGGCTAGCGGGGGGGATCCCGGGCGTGATGAGCAGTTCTTC.

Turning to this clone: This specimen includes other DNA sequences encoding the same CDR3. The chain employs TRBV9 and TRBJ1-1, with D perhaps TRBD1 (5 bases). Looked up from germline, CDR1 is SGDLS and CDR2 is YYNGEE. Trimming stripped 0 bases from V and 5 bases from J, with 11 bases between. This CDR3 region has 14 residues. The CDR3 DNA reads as TGTGCCAGCAGCGTAGAGGCAGGGAATACTGAAGCTTTCTTT. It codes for CASSVEAGNTEAFF. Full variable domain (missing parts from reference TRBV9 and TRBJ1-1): DSGVTQTPKHLITATGQRVTLRCSPRSGDLSVYWYQQSLDQGLQFLIQYYNGEERAKGNILERFSAQQFPDLHSELNLSSLELGDSALYFCASSVEAGNTEAFFGQGTRLTVV.

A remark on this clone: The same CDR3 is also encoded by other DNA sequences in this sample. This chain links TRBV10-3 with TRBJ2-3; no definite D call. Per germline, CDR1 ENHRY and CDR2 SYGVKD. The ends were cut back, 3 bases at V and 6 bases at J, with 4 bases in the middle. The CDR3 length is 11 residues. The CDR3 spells CAISEGDTQYF. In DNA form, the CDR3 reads TGTGCCATCAGTGAAGGGGATACGCAGTATTTT.

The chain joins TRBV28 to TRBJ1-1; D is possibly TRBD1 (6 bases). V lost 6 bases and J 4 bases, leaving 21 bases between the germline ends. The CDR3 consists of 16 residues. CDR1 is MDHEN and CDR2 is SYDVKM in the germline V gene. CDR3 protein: CASSLLQGSAGTEAFF. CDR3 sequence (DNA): TGTGCCAGCAGCCTACTCCAGGGGAGCGCGGGCACTGAAGCTTTCTTT.

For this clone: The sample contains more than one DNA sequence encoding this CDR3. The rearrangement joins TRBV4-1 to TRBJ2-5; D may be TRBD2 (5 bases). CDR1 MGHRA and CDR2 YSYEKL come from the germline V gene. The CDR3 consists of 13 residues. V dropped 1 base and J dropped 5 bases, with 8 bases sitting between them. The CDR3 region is CASSQVGGETQYF. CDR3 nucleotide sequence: TGCGCCAGCAGCCAAGTGGGCGGGGAGACCCAGTACTTC.

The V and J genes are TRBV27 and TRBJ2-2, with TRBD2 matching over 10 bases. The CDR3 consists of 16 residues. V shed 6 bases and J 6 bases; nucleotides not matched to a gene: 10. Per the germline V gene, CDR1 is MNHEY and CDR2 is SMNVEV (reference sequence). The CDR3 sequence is CASRRIAGGTAGELFF. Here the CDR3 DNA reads TGTGCCAGCAGACGTATAGCGGGAGGTACCGCCGGGGAGCTGTTTTTT.

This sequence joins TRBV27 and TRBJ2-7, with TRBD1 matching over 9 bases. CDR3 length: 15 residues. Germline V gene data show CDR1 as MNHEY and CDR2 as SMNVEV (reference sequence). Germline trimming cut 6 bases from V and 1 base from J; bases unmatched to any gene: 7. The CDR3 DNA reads TGTGCCAGCAGATACTGGACAGGGGAATCCTACGAGCAGTACTTC. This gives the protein CASRYWTGESYEQYF.

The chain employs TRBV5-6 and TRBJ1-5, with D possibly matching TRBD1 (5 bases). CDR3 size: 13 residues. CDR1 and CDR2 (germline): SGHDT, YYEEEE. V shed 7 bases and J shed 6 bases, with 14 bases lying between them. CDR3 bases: TGTGCCAGCCGCGTTGGGGGGGTTCAGCCCCAGCATTTT. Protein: CASRVGGVQPQHF.

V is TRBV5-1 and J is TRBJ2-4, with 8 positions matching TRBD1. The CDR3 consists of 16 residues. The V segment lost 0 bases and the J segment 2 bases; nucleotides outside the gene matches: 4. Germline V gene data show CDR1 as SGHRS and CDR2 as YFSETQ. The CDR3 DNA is TGCGCCAGCAGCTTGGGGACAGGGATAACCAAAAACATTCAGTACTTC. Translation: CASSLGTGITKNIQYF. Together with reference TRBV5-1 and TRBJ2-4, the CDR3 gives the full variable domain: KAGVTQTPRYLIKTRGQQVTLSCSPISGHRSVSWYQQTPGQGLQFLFEYFSETQRNKGNFPGRFSGRQFSNSRSEMNVSTLELGDSALYLCASSLGTGITKNIQYFGAGTRLSVL.

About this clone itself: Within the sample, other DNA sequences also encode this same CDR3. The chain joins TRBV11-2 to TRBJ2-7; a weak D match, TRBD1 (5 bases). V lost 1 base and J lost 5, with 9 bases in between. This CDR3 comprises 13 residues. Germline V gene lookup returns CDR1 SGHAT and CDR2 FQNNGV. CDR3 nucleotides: TGTGCCAGCAGCTTAGCTCCAGGGCACGAGCAGTACTTC. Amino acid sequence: CASSLAPGHEQYF.

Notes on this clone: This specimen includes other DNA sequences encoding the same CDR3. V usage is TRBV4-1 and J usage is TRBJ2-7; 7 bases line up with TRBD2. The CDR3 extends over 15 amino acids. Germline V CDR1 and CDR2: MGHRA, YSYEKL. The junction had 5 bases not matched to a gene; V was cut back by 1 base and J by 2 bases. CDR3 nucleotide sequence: TGCGCCAGCAGCCAAGGGCTAGCGGTAACCTACGAGCAGTACTTC. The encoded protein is CASSQGLAVTYEQYF.